This is a list of T cell receptor beta chains from one sample in a study of blood T cell repertoires in COVID-19. Libraries were prepared by immunoSEQ multiplex PCR; TCRdb keeps only in-frame clonotypes and omits some of them. The sample records 150,000 or so clones, approximately 85% being singletons. Sequencing input: peripheral blood. These receptors all stem from a man aged 60 to 75 with active or convalescent COVID-19. Both conserved end residues are part of each CDR3. The D gene is left open where the match is weak. The size entry is marked missing in some rows and otherwise reads once, few, many or a size class.

cdr3_aa: CASSLGQGSDYGYTF; cdr3_nt: TGTGCCAGCAGCTTGGGACAGGGGTCCGACTATGGCTACACCTTC; v_call: TRBV5-4; d_call: TRBD1; clone_size: -; j_call: TRBJ1-2
cdr3_aa: CASRTGRHEQYF; cdr3_nt: TGTGCCAGCAGGACAGGGCGACACGAGCAGTACTTC; v_call: TRBV12-3/TRBV12-4; d_call: TRBD1; clone_size: few; j_call: TRBJ2-7
cdr3_aa: CATSDRRDGYGYTF; cdr3_nt: TGTGCCACCAGTGATAGGAGGGATGGTTATGGCTACACCTTC; v_call: TRBV24-1; d_call: -; clone_size: -; j_call: TRBJ1-2
cdr3_aa: CASSVGSQTGYTGELFF; cdr3_nt: TGTGCCAGCAGCGTAGGTTCCCAGACAGGGTACACCGGGGAGCTGTTTTTT; v_call: TRBV9; d_call: TRBD1; clone_size: -; j_call: TRBJ2-2
cdr3_aa: CASSYRYADLVNYGYTF; cdr3_nt: TGTGCCAGCAGTTACCGATATGCGGACTTGGTTAACTATGGCTACACCTTC; v_call: TRBV27; d_call: -; clone_size: -; j_call: TRBJ1-2
cdr3_aa: CASSLGAGGYDGYTF; cdr3_nt: TGCGCCAGCAGCTTGGGGGCAGGGGGCTATGATGGCTACACCTTC; v_call: TRBV5-1; d_call: TRBD1; clone_size: few; j_call: TRBJ1-2
cdr3_aa: CASSLAGASGYNEQFF; cdr3_nt: TGCGCCAGCAGCTTGGCCGGGGCTAGCGGGTACAATGAGCAGTTCTTC; v_call: TRBV5-1; d_call: TRBD2; clone_size: -; j_call: TRBJ2-1
cdr3_aa: CASSGGDGAHNSPLHF; cdr3_nt: TGTGCCAGCAGTGGGGGGGACGGGGCCCATAATTCACCCCTCCACTTT; v_call: TRBV2; d_call: -; clone_size: -; j_call: TRBJ1-6
cdr3_aa: CASSYTEGRANEQFF; cdr3_nt: TGTGCCAGCAGTTACACTGAAGGGAGGGCCAATGAGCAGTTCTTC; v_call: TRBV6-5; d_call: TRBD2; clone_size: -; j_call: TRBJ2-1
cdr3_aa: CASSLGREDAFF; cdr3_nt: TGTGCCAGCAGCTTAGGCAGGGAGGACGCTTTCTTT; v_call: TRBV11-2; d_call: -; clone_size: -; j_call: TRBJ1-1
cdr3_aa: CASTLPTSGSGEQYF; cdr3_nt: TGTGCCAGCACCCTTCCGACTAGCGGGAGCGGCGAGCAGTACTTC; v_call: TRBV28; d_call: TRBD2; clone_size: once; j_call: TRBJ2-7
cdr3_aa: CASSSIAGVGTDTQYF; cdr3_nt: TGTGCCAGCAGCTCGATAGCGGGGGTCGGCACAGATACGCAGTATTTT; v_call: TRBV7-6; d_call: TRBD2; clone_size: -; j_call: TRBJ2-3
cdr3_aa: CASSPPQGAGQETQYF; cdr3_nt: TGTGCCAGCAGTCCGCCACAGGGGGCTGGCCAAGAGACCCAGTACTTC; v_call: TRBV7-9; d_call: TRBD1; clone_size: -; j_call: TRBJ2-5
cdr3_aa: CASTTGQGVDEQYF; cdr3_nt: TGTGCCAGCACCACAGGACAGGGCGTCGACGAGCAGTACTTC; v_call: TRBV28; d_call: TRBD1; clone_size: -; j_call: TRBJ2-7
cdr3_aa: CASRKQGLGDTEAFF; cdr3_nt: TGTGCCAGCAGAAAACAGGGGTTGGGGGACACTGAAGCTTTCTTT; v_call: TRBV6-6; d_call: TRBD1; clone_size: -; j_call: TRBJ1-1
cdr3_aa: CASSPRRDTEAFF; cdr3_nt: TGTGCCAGCAGCCCGCGGAGGGACACTGAAGCTTTCTTT; v_call: TRBV14; d_call: -; clone_size: -; j_call: TRBJ1-1
cdr3_aa: CASSRLPFQGPRGYTF; cdr3_nt: TGTGCCAGCAGCCGACTACCTTTTCAGGGGCCTCGGGGCTACACCTTC; v_call: TRBV28; d_call: -; clone_size: once; j_call: TRBJ1-2
cdr3_aa: CASSSQGAREQYF; cdr3_nt: TGTGCCAGCAGCTCGCAGGGGGCACGGGAGCAGTACTTC; v_call: TRBV7-2; d_call: TRBD1; clone_size: -; j_call: TRBJ2-7
cdr3_aa: CASSSYSGGYNEQFF; cdr3_nt: TGTGCCAGCAGCTCGTATAGCGGGGGGTACAATGAGCAGTTCTTC; v_call: TRBV7-9; d_call: TRBD2; clone_size: -; j_call: TRBJ2-1
cdr3_aa: CASSGREGRTGELFF; cdr3_nt: TGTGCCAGCAGTGGCCGGGAGGGACGAACCGGGGAGCTGTTTTTT; v_call: TRBV25-1; d_call: TRBD2; clone_size: -; j_call: TRBJ2-2
cdr3_aa: CAINPGGRTEAFF; cdr3_nt: TGTGCCATCAATCCAGGGGGCCGTACTGAAGCTTTCTTT; v_call: TRBV10-3; d_call: TRBD1; clone_size: -; j_call: TRBJ1-1
cdr3_aa: CASRGGTYNEQFF; cdr3_nt: TGTGCCAGCAGGGGAGGGACCTACAATGAGCAGTTCTTC; v_call: TRBV2; d_call: TRBD2; clone_size: -; j_call: TRBJ2-1
cdr3_aa: CASSHVRGPTEAFF; cdr3_nt: TGTGCCAGCAGCCACGTCAGGGGGCCCACTGAAGCTTTCTTT; v_call: TRBV3-1/TRBV3-2; d_call: TRBD1; clone_size: -; j_call: TRBJ1-1
cdr3_aa: CATGHYNSPLHF; cdr3_nt: TGTGCCACTGGACACTATAATTCACCCCTCCACTTT; v_call: TRBV6-5; d_call: -; clone_size: -; j_call: TRBJ1-6
cdr3_aa: CASTQQGFDGNTIYF; cdr3_nt: TGTGCCAGCACACAACAGGGGTTTGATGGAAACACCATATATTTT; v_call: TRBV2; d_call: TRBD1; clone_size: -; j_call: TRBJ1-3
cdr3_aa: CASSPGEEDFSPLHF; cdr3_nt: TGTGCCAGCAGCCCCGGCGAGGAAGATTTCTCTCCCCTCCACTTT; v_call: TRBV3-1/TRBV3-2; d_call: -; clone_size: -; j_call: TRBJ1-6
cdr3_aa: CASSAQEMGLAKSSYEQYF; cdr3_nt: TGTGCCAGCAGCGCCCAAGAGATGGGACTAGCGAAGAGCTCCTACGAGCAGTACTTC; v_call: TRBV9; d_call: TRBD2; clone_size: -; j_call: TRBJ2-7
cdr3_aa: CASRSRGSADTQYF; cdr3_nt: TGTGCCAGCAGATCTAGGGGGTCCGCAGATACGCAGTATTTT; v_call: TRBV6-5; d_call: -; clone_size: many; j_call: TRBJ2-3
cdr3_aa: CASSPTSGRYNEQFF; cdr3_nt: TGTGCCAGCAGCCCTACTAGCGGGAGGTACAATGAGCAGTTCTTC; v_call: TRBV7-2; d_call: TRBD2; clone_size: -; j_call: TRBJ2-1
cdr3_aa: CASSLTENYGYTF; cdr3_nt: TGCGCCAGCAGCCTTACAGAGAACTATGGCTACACCTTC; v_call: TRBV5-1; d_call: -; clone_size: few; j_call: TRBJ1-2
cdr3_aa: CATSRLPVGQGDEKLFF; cdr3_nt: TGTGCCACCAGCAGGCTCCCCGTGGGACAGGGGGATGAAAAACTGTTTTTT; v_call: TRBV15; d_call: TRBD1; clone_size: medium-sized; j_call: TRBJ1-4
cdr3_aa: CASSPGGGTNEKLFF; cdr3_nt: TGTGCCAGCAGCCCCGGGGGGGGAACTAATGAAAAACTGTTTTTT; v_call: TRBV11-2; d_call: -; clone_size: -; j_call: TRBJ1-4
cdr3_aa: CASSGGRTGGYQANYGYTF; cdr3_nt: TGTGCCAGCAGTGGCGGTAGGACAGGGGGTTATCAAGCTAACTATGGCTACACCTTC; v_call: TRBV6-1; d_call: TRBD1; clone_size: once; j_call: TRBJ1-2
cdr3_aa: CASSLGQGNEQFF; cdr3_nt: TGTGCCAGCAGCTTGGGACAGGGGAATGAGCAGTTCTTC; v_call: TRBV7-9; d_call: TRBD1; clone_size: few; j_call: TRBJ2-1
cdr3_aa: CASSPSPGQGPYGYTF; cdr3_nt: TGTGCCAGCAGCCCCAGCCCGGGACAGGGTCCCTATGGCTACACCTTC; v_call: TRBV5-5; d_call: TRBD1; clone_size: -; j_call: TRBJ1-2
cdr3_aa: CASSVGGLETQYF; cdr3_nt: TGTGCCAGCAGCGTAGGAGGGCTGGAGACCCAGTACTTC; v_call: TRBV9; d_call: -; clone_size: -; j_call: TRBJ2-5
cdr3_aa: CASSFVLFGELFF; cdr3_nt: TGTGCCAGCAGTTTCGTCCTTTTCGGGGAGCTGTTTTTT; v_call: TRBV12-3/TRBV12-4; d_call: -; clone_size: -; j_call: TRBJ2-2
cdr3_aa: CASSQEARTGELFF; cdr3_nt: TGTGCCAGCAGCCAAGAAGCTAGAACCGGGGAGCTGTTTTTT; v_call: TRBV3-1/TRBV3-2; d_call: -; clone_size: -; j_call: TRBJ2-2
cdr3_aa: CASRGGYSNQPQHF; cdr3_nt: TGTGCCAGCCGAGGCGGCTATAGCAATCAGCCCCAGCATTTT; v_call: TRBV21-1; d_call: -; clone_size: -; j_call: TRBJ1-5
cdr3_aa: CASSPGTSNYYEQYF; cdr3_nt: TGTGCCAGCAGCCCCGGGACTAGCAACTACTACGAGCAGTACTTC; v_call: TRBV7-6; d_call: TRBD2; clone_size: -; j_call: TRBJ2-7
cdr3_aa: CASSPTSGGHNEQFF; cdr3_nt: TGTGCCAGCAGCCCGACTAGCGGGGGCCACAATGAGCAGTTCTTC; v_call: TRBV5-4; d_call: TRBD2; clone_size: -; j_call: TRBJ2-1
cdr3_aa: CASNPGVHNSPLHF; cdr3_nt: TGTGCCAGCAACCCAGGGGTCCATAATTCACCCCTCCACTTT; v_call: TRBV3-1/TRBV3-2; d_call: -; clone_size: -; j_call: TRBJ1-6
cdr3_aa: CASSFGQGGLYGYTF; cdr3_nt: TGTGCCAGCAGCTTCGGACAGGGAGGGCTCTATGGCTACACCTTC; v_call: TRBV7-9; d_call: TRBD1; clone_size: once; j_call: TRBJ1-2
cdr3_aa: CASSTGKETEAFF; cdr3_nt: TGTGCCAGCAGTACAGGGAAGGAGACTGAAGCTTTCTTT; v_call: TRBV12-3/TRBV12-4; d_call: -; clone_size: -; j_call: TRBJ1-1
cdr3_aa: CASSEGLAGGTQYF; cdr3_nt: TGTGCCAGTAGTGAGGGACTAGCGGGAGGCACGCAGTACTTC; v_call: TRBV19; d_call: TRBD2; clone_size: few; j_call: TRBJ2-7
cdr3_aa: CASSRRDSHNEQFF; cdr3_nt: TGTGCCAGCAGCCGCCGGGACAGCCACAATGAGCAGTTCTTC; v_call: TRBV7-6; d_call: TRBD1; clone_size: -; j_call: TRBJ2-1
cdr3_aa: CASSPQLAGGYNEQFF; cdr3_nt: TGCGCCAGCAGCCCCCAACTAGCGGGGGGTTACAATGAGCAGTTCTTC; v_call: TRBV4-1; d_call: TRBD2; clone_size: -; j_call: TRBJ2-1
cdr3_aa: CSVVYGGGNRHF; cdr3_nt: TGCAGCGTTGTCTATGGGGGAGGGAATCGGCACTTC; v_call: TRBV29-1; d_call: TRBD2; clone_size: once; j_call: TRBJ2-5
cdr3_aa: CASSPWTNNEQFF; cdr3_nt: TGTGCCAGCAGCCCCTGGACTAACAATGAGCAGTTCTTC; v_call: TRBV11-2; d_call: -; clone_size: -; j_call: TRBJ2-1
cdr3_aa: CASSRQGAYEQYF; cdr3_nt: TGTGCCAGCAGTAGACAGGGAGCCTACGAGCAGTACTTC; v_call: TRBV2; d_call: TRBD1; clone_size: -; j_call: TRBJ2-7
cdr3_aa: CASSYSGGLAGYLADTQYF; cdr3_nt: TGTGCCAGCAGTTACTCCGGGGGACTAGCGGGATATCTCGCAGATACGCAGTATTTT; v_call: TRBV6-2/TRBV6-3; d_call: TRBD2; clone_size: -; j_call: TRBJ2-3
cdr3_aa: CASSLETGRGNTIYF; cdr3_nt: TGCGCCAGCAGCTTGGAGACAGGGCGCGGAAACACCATATATTTT; v_call: TRBV5-1; d_call: TRBD1; clone_size: -; j_call: TRBJ1-3
cdr3_aa: CASSQDVTGSGNTIYF; cdr3_nt: TGCGCCAGCAGCCAAGATGTGACTGGGTCAGGAAACACCATATATTTT; v_call: TRBV4-1; d_call: -; clone_size: -; j_call: TRBJ1-3
cdr3_aa: CASSQDSATYNEQFF; cdr3_nt: TGTGCCAGCAGCCAAGACAGCGCTACCTACAATGAGCAGTTCTTC; v_call: TRBV3-1/TRBV3-2; d_call: -; clone_size: -; j_call: TRBJ2-1